These 28 T cell receptor beta chains were all obtained from the same sample, sequenced in a study of blood T cell repertoires in COVID-19. Produced via immunoSEQ multiplex PCR; TCRdb's table is partial and in-frame only. The table lists more than 200,000 clones, 70% to 90% of them singletons. The material sequenced was PBMCs or T cells enriched from blood (not recorded which). The receptors originated from a man aged 25 to 40 with acute COVID-19.

The V and J genes are TRBV19 and TRBJ2-1; TRBD1 is a possible D gene (6 bases). V lost 0 bases to trimming and J lost 8 bases, with 14 bases between them. The germline gives CDR1 LNHDA, CDR2 SQIVND (reference sequence). CDR3 length: 15 residues. This CDR3 is CASSIDQPGEHEQFF. The CDR3 nucleotides read TGTGCCAGTAGTATAGATCAGCCAGGGGAGCATGAGCAGTTCTTC.

The chain combines TRBV6-5 with TRBJ1-6; TRBD1 might be the D (6 bases). The CDR3 sequence is 13 residues long. V lost 10 bases and J 5 bases, leaving 12 bases between the germline ends. Germline CDR1 MNHEY, CDR2 SVGAGI. The CDR3 protein is CATSGGNNSPLHF. In DNA form, the CDR3 reads TGTGCCACCTCGGGGGGCAATAATTCACCCCTCCACTTT.

This sequence joins TRBV5-4 and TRBJ1-1; 7 bases are a match to TRBD1. The germline CDR1 and CDR2 sequences are SGHNT and YYREEE (reference sequence). The CDR3 contains 14 residues. The V and J ends lost 3 bases and 5 bases, in that order; junction bases with no gene match: 7. Here the CDR3 DNA reads TGTGCCAGCAGCTCAGGGGGACCGGGGACTGAAGCTTTCTTT. Its translation: CASSSGGPGTEAFF. The full variable domain, rest sourced from reference TRBV5-4 and TRBJ1-1, is ETGVTQSPTHLIKTRGQQVTLRCSSQSGHNTVSWYQQALGQGPQFIFQYYREEENGRGNFPPRFSGLQFPNYSSELNVNALELDDSALYLCASSSGGPGTEAFFGQGTRLTVV.

The gene calls are TRBV10-3 and TRBJ1-2, with a tentative D call TRBD1 (6 bases). Germline-derived CDR1 and CDR2 are ENHRY and SYGVKD. V lost 4 bases and J lost 1, with 10 bases in between. The CDR3 has 14 residues. CDR3 bases: TGTGCCATCAGTGTAGGACAGCATAACTATGGCTACACCTTC. It encodes CAISVGQHNYGYTF.

In this sample, this clone turned up a few times. This chain connects TRBV9 to TRBJ2-7, with 9 bases that match TRBD1. The junction had 9 bases not matched to a gene; V was cut back by 4 bases and J by 1 base. The CDR3 is 16 residues long. Looked up from germline, CDR1 is SGDLS and CDR2 is YYNGEE. The CDR3 bases are TGTGCCAGCAGCAACCCCGGGACAGGGAGTTCCTACGAGCAGTACTTC. This codes for CASSNPGTGSSYEQYF.

The rearrangement uses TRBV5-1 and TRBJ2-3; TRBD2 aligns across 9 bases. With V trimmed by 0 bases and J by 5 bases, 10 bases remained unmatched. This CDR3 is 17 amino acids long. The germline CDR1 and CDR2 sequences are SGHRS and YFSETQ. For the CDR3, the DNA is TGCGCCAGCAGCTTGGAGGGCGGGGGGGCTCTAGGAGATACGCAGTATTTT. This encodes CASSLEGGGALGDTQYF. The whole variable domain, filled in from reference TRBV5-1 and TRBJ2-3, reads KAGVTQTPRYLIKTRGQQVTLSCSPISGHRSVSWYQQTPGQGLQFLFEYFSETQRNKGNFPGRFSGRQFSNSRSEMNVSTLELGDSALYLCASSLEGGGALGDTQYFGPGTRLTVL.

The chain joins TRBV19 to TRBJ1-1; D is unresolved. V lost 7 bases and J lost 3, with 18 bases in between. In germline, CDR1 is LNHDA, CDR2 SQIVND (reference sequence). The CDR3 is 15 amino acids. CDR3 sequence reads: CASILGVTTDTEAFF. The CDR3 DNA is TGTGCCAGTATCCTCGGAGTAACTACCGACACTGAAGCTTTCTTT.

The gene calls are TRBV5-1 and TRBJ2-2, with D possibly matching TRBD1 (6 bases). The V gene's germline CDR1 is SGHRS and CDR2 YFSETQ. The CDR3 has 13 residues. The germline V and J ends were trimmed by 4 bases and 5 bases, with 9 bases remaining between them. The CDR3 is CASSLGQTGELFF. Here the CDR3 DNA reads TGCGCCAGCAGCCTGGGACAAACCGGGGAGCTGTTTTTT.

The V call is TRBV19, the J call TRBJ1-5, with a possible D match to TRBD1 (5 bases). CDR3 length equals 13 residues. CDR1 and CDR2 from the germline V gene are LNHDA and SQIVND (reference sequence). The V end was cut by 7 bases, the J end by 0 bases, with 7 bases between. This chain's CDR3 is CASKGFSNQPQHF. Here the CDR3 DNA reads TGTGCCAGTAAGGGGTTTAGCAATCAGCCCCAGCATTTT. The variable domain in full, with the rest retrieved from reference TRBV19 and TRBJ1-5, is DGGITQSPKYLFRKEGQNVTLSCEQNLNHDAMYWYRQDPGQGLRLIYYSQIVNDFQKGDIAEGYSVSREKKESFPLTVTSAQKNPTAFYLCASKGFSNQPQHFGDGTRLSIL.

This clone was detected only once. The chain employs TRBV5-1 and TRBJ2-7; D not resolved. The CDR3 totals 11 residues. Trimming pared 3 bases from V and 1 base from J, leaving 2 bases between. Germline-derived CDR1 and CDR2 are SGHRS and YFSETQ. CDR3 region: CASSSSYEQYF. CDR3 bases: TGCGCCAGCAGCTCTTCCTACGAGCAGTACTTC.

V gene TRBV6-5 combines with J gene TRBJ1-4, with unresolved D. The germline gives CDR1 MNHEY, CDR2 SVGAGI. V lost 7 bases, J lost 5 bases, and 14 bases lay in between. This CDR3 is built from 14 residues. DNA for the CDR3: TGTGCCAGCACTATCCTAAGCACCAATGAAAAACTGTTTTTT. This translates into CASTILSTNEKLFF.

Only one count was recorded for this clone. The chain has TRBV28 and TRBJ1-5; TRBD1 matches at 11 bases. This CDR3 is built from 16 residues. Trimming removed 5 bases from V and 8 bases from J; junction bases left unmatched: 11. CDR1 and CDR2 (germline): MDHEN, SYDVKM. CDR3 residues: CASSRPGTGGRKPQHF. CDR3 coding DNA: TGTGCCAGCAGTCGACCCGGGACAGGGGGTAGAAAGCCCCAGCATTTT.

This clone turned up a few times. The J gene is TRBJ2-7, the V gene TRBV7-3, with D tentatively TRBD2 (6 bases). The CDR3 has 14 amino acids. V lost 1 base and J 2 bases, leaving 9 bases between the germline ends. CDR1 is SGHTA and CDR2 is FQGTGA in the germline V gene. This CDR3 is CASSLNGGAYEQYF. The DNA for the CDR3 is TGTGCCAGCAGCTTAAACGGCGGGGCCTACGAGCAGTACTTC.

This clone was observed a single time. J is TRBJ1-2 and V is TRBV25-1, with D tentatively TRBD1 (6 bases). The length of the CDR3 is 14 residues. Germline CDR1 and CDR2: MGHDK and SYGVNS. Trimming cost V 4 bases and J 1 base, with 10 bases left between them. The CDR3 DNA follows: TGTGCCAGCAGTGTAAAGGGGGATAACTATGGCTACACCTTC. This sequence encodes CASSVKGDNYGYTF.

This chain links TRBV7-9 with TRBJ1-2, with D possibly matching TRBD1 (5 bases). CDR3 size: 14 residues. CDR1 and CDR2 from the germline V gene are SEHNR and FQNEAQ (reference sequence). V was clipped by 1 base and J by 4 bases, with 10 bases between them. The chain's CDR3 is CASSLDRTFYGYTF. The CDR3 coding sequence is TGTGCCAGCAGCTTAGACAGGACCTTCTATGGCTACACCTTC.

On this clone: The same CDR3 also results from other DNA sequences found in this sample. CDR3 DNA sequence: TGCGCCAGCAGCTTGTCCGGGAGCTCCTACGAGCAGTACTTC. Protein product: CASSLSGSSYEQYF. The V gene is TRBV5-1, the J gene TRBJ2-7, with D perhaps TRBD2 (6 bases). The germline V gene encodes CDR1 SGHRS and CDR2 YFSETQ. Trimming removed 1 base at V and 0 bases at J, with 8 bases between. The CDR3 has 14 residues.

The genes are TRBV5-1 and TRBJ2-6; a weak D match, TRBD1 (5 bases). The CDR3 runs to 18 residues. Trimming cost V 4 bases and J 2 bases, with 19 bases left between them. Germline V gene lookup returns CDR1 SGHRS and CDR2 YFSETQ. The CDR3 sequence: CASSTRPEQVTGANVLTF. Written as DNA, the CDR3 is TGCGCCAGCAGCACTCGACCAGAACAGGTTACTGGGGCCAACGTCCTGACTTTC.

This clone was detected only once. The rearrangement links TRBV10-3 to TRBJ1-6, with TRBD1 matching over 7 bases. This CDR3 has 21 residues. The germline V gene encodes CDR1 ENHRY and CDR2 SYGVKD. The J segment lost 0 bases and the V segment lost 7 bases, leaving 21 bases of the junction unmatched. The DNA of the CDR3 is TGTGCCATCAATTGGGACAGTGGGGGTGGGTTGAGGTGCTCCTATAATTCACCCCTCCACTTT. Amino acids: CAINWDSGGGLRCSYNSPLHF.

The rearrangement uses TRBV28 and TRBJ2-3; TRBD2 is a possible D gene (5 bases). Per germline, CDR1 MDHEN and CDR2 SYDVKM. Trimming pared 6 bases from V and 2 bases from J, leaving 18 bases between. This CDR3 has 16 residues. The CDR3 nucleotides are TGTGCCAGCAGGCGGCGTAAGGGAGCTTTCACAGATACGCAGTATTTT. This translates into CASRRRKGAFTDTQYF.

The chain is built from TRBV5-6 and TRBJ1-2, with TRBD1 matching over 9 bases. Trimming took 3 bases from V and 5 from J; bases not matched to a gene: 8. The CDR3 contains 15 residues. The germline V gene has CDR1 SGHDT and CDR2 YYEEEE. In DNA form, the CDR3 reads TGTGCCAGCAGCTCTCCGGGACAGGGTGCATATGGCTACACCTTC. It is translated as CASSSPGQGAYGYTF.

The V and J genes are TRBV30 and TRBJ1-1, with D possibly matching TRBD1 (5 bases). CDR3 size: 14 residues. The germline CDR1 and CDR2 sequences are GTSNPN and SVGIG (reference sequence). Trimming left V 0 bases short and J 1 base short, with 9 bases between. CDR3 in amino acids: CAWSVPGWNTEAFF. The DNA of the CDR3 is TGTGCCTGGAGTGTCCCAGGGTGGAACACTGAAGCTTTCTTT.

The J gene is TRBJ1-6, the V gene TRBV4-1; D is possibly TRBD1 (5 bases). CDR1 and CDR2 (germline): MGHRA, YSYEKL. With 1 base removed from V and 8 bases from J, the gap between germline ends came to 9 bases. The CDR3 length is 14 residues. CDR3 bases: TGCGCCAGCAGCCAAGGTGCCAGGGATTCACCCCTCCACTTT. The encoded protein is CASSQGARDSPLHF.

This CDR3 reads CASSVWGGAGYTF. CDR3 nucleotides: TGCGCCAGCAGTGTGTGGGGAGGGGCTGGCTACACCTTC. This chain uses TRBV10-2 with TRBJ1-2; possibly TRBD1 for D (5 bases). CDR3 length: 13 residues. V was pared by 4 bases and J by 7 bases, with 13 bases between. Looked up from germline, CDR1 is WSHSY and CDR2 is SAAADI.

The chain recombines TRBV2 with TRBJ2-3; D remains unclear. Germline V gene sequence: CDR1 SNHLY, CDR2 FYNNEI. V gave up 3 bases and J gave up 2 bases, with 12 bases separating them. CDR3 size: 15 residues. CDR3 coding DNA: TGTGCCAGCAGTGAGCGAAGAGGTCCCACAGATACGCAGTATTTT. The encoded protein is CASSERRGPTDTQYF.

The V gene is TRBV27, the J gene TRBJ1-2, with D perhaps TRBD1 (5 bases). The CDR3 is 14 amino acids. Germline V lookup: CDR1 MNHEY, CDR2 SMNVEV (reference sequence). V was shortened by 3 bases and J by 0 bases, with 8 bases between the two germline ends. CDR3 DNA sequence: TGTGCCAGCAGTTTTGGGGGGACTAACTATGGCTACACCTTC. It encodes CASSFGGTNYGYTF.

This clone showed up just a few times. V is TRBV5-1 and J is TRBJ1-6; 7 bases map to TRBD1. The V gene end was trimmed by 3 bases and the J gene end by 7 bases; junction bases not matched to a gene: 7. This CDR3 is built from 15 residues. Germline loops: CDR1 SGHRS, CDR2 YFSETQ. DNA for the CDR3: TGCGCCAGCAGCTCCTCGACAGGGCGAAATTCACCCCTCCACTTT. This gives the protein CASSSSTGRNSPLHF.

The chain employs TRBV6-4 and TRBJ1-1; the D is unclear. CDR3 length: 13 amino acids. Germline V gene lookup returns CDR1 MRHNA and CDR2 SNTAGT. Trimming removed 6 bases from V and 2 bases from J, with 10 bases in between. The chain's CDR3 is CASRSTLNTEAFF. The CDR3 region has the DNA TGTGCCAGCAGAAGCACTCTTAACACTGAAGCTTTCTTT.

The sample holds one count of this clone. The V gene is TRBV2, the J gene TRBJ2-5; D possibly corresponds to TRBD2 (6 bases). CDR1 is SNHLY and CDR2 is FYNNEI in the germline V gene. The CDR3 runs to 14 residues. V gave up 6 bases and J gave up 5 bases, with 16 bases separating them. CDR3 sequence: CASRGDWPRETQYF. The CDR3 coding sequence is TGTGCCAGCAGGGGGGACTGGCCAAGGGAGACCCAGTACTTC.